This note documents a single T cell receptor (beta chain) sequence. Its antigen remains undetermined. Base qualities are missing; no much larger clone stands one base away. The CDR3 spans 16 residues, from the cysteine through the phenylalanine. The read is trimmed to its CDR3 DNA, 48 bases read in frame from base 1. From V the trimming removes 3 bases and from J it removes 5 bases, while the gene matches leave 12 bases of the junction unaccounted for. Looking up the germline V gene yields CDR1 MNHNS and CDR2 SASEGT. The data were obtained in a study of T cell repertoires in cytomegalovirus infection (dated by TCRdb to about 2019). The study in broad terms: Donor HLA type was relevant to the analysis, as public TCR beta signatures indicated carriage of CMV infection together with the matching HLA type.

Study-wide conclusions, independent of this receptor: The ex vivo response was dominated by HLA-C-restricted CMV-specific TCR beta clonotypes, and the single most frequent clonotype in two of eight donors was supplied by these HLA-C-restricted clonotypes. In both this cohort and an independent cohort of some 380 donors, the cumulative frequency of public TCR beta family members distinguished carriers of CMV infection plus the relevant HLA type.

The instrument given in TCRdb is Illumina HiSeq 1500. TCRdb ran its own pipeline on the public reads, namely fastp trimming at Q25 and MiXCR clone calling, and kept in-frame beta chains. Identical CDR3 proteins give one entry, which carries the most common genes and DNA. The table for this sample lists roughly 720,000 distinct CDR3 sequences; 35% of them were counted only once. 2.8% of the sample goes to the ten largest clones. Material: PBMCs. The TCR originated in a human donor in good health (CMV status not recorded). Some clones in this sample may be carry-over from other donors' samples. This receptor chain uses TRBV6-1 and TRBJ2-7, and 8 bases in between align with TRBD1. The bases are TGTGCCAGCAGTGACAGGGACAGGCCCAACAGGGACGAGCAGTACTTC. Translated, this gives CASSDRDRPNRDEQYF.